This T cell receptor (beta chain) was identified during a study of T cells after yellow fever vaccination. Trimming cost V 6 bases and J 8 bases, with 10 bases left between them. The CDR3 runs to 11 residues. Germline CDR1 and CDR2: SEHNR and FQNEAQ (reference sequence). Study-level findings and limits: The booster saw the reappearance of most primary-vaccination clones (about 95% CD4, around 88% CD8). Only a small proportion of the clonotypes turned up in both the CD4 and the CD8 compartments, likely arising from convergent recombination.

The 5'RACE template-switching step produced TCR cDNA and added a universal primer site and UMIs. MiXCR was run by TCRdb on the 5' RACE reads, yielding one entry per CDR3 protein. This table holds over 120,000 distinct CDR3 sequences, approximately 6.6% found once. About this clonotype: Antigen: not known.

The material was CD4+ T cells sorted from PBMCs, obtained 10 days after the yellow fever booster vaccination. This clonotype was obtained from a man aged 25 to 40 who received the YFV17D yellow fever vaccine. V usage is TRBV7-9 and J usage is TRBJ1-2; D is undetermined. Here the CDR3 reads CASRTRWGYTF. CDR3 DNA: TGTGCCAGCAGGACCCGGTGGGGCTACACCTTC.